The entry below gives a single T cell receptor (beta chain) sequence along with its context. What it recognizes is unknown. The primer mix had 52 TRBV and 13 TRBJ primers. Assay: immunoSEQ multiplex PCR; the TCRdb copy retains only in-frame clones and omits some. The data show fewer than 20,000 clones, 80% to 90% seen once. The sample belongs to a study of regulatory T cells. General study points: In CD3G-deficient patients, conventional CD4+ T cells were enriched for hydrophobic CDR3 residues at positions 6 and 7. In patients, unique TRB V-J pairs were restricted and V/J usage skewed, especially in Tregs.

V shed 5 bases and J shed 4 bases, with 14 bases lying between them. Germline V gene sequence: CDR1 MDHEN, CDR2 SYDVKM. This CDR3 is built from 14 residues. Autoimmunity was present in every CD3G-deficient patient, worse in two. At testing, patients were 2 to 39 years old, with reduced naive and increased memory T-cell proportions. V and J are TRBV28 and TRBJ1-2, with D possibly being TRBD1 (6 bases). This clonotype was sampled from a person under 45 with CD3G deficiency. The sample consisted of conventional CD4+ T cells sorted from blood. The CDR3 sequence is CASSRQVTTYGYTF. The CDR3 region has the DNA TGTGCCAGCAGTCGACAGGTGACGACCTATGGCTACACCTTC.